These 23 T cell receptor beta chains share one sample of origin, sequenced in a study of cytomegalovirus exposure and HLA in healthy donors. PCR was performed using 60 Vbeta and 13 Jbeta primers. The data were produced by immunoSEQ multiplex PCR, yet TCRdb's version contains in-frame clones alone and is incomplete. Its listing shows around 100,000 clones. The sample taken for sequencing was PBMCs. The receptor set was obtained from a man over 45 in good health and CMV-seronegative.

The V and J genes are TRBV6-5 and TRBJ2-7; the D is unclear. Germline lookup yields CDR1 MNHEY and CDR2 SVGAGI. Between the trimmed V and J ends, which lost 5 bases and 6 bases, there was a span of 14 bases. The CDR3 is made up of 13 amino acids. The CDR3 spells CASSRLGKSEQYF. The DNA of the CDR3 is TGTGCCAGCAGTCGCCTAGGCAAGAGCGAGCAGTACTTC.

The chain combines TRBV9 with TRBJ1-2, with 8 bases matching TRBD1. Germline loops: CDR1 SGDLS, CDR2 YYNGEE. The CDR3 extends over 15 amino acids. J gave up 8 bases and V 0 bases, and 9 bases lay outside the gene matches. CDR3 DNA sequence: TGTGCCAGCAGCGTAGATCCAGGGGGCGACCAGGGCTACACCTTC. The encoded protein is CASSVDPGGDQGYTF.

The rearrangement links TRBV7-2 to TRBJ2-7; D unclear. The CDR3 contains 15 residues. The V gene's germline CDR1 is SGHTA and CDR2 FQGNSA. V was trimmed by 2 bases and J by 0 bases, leaving 11 bases between them. The CDR3, as DNA: TGTGCCAGCAGCTTAAATTGGGCGCTCTCCTACGAGCAGTACTTC. As protein: CASSLNWALSYEQYF.

This rearrangement joins TRBV18 to TRBJ2-7, with 9 bases aligning to TRBD2. V shed 6 bases, J shed 2 bases, and the junction held 14 bases outside the gene matches. Germline V gives CDR1 KGHSH, CDR2 LQKENI. CDR3 length: 17 residues. The CDR3 DNA reads TGTGCCAGCTCTTCTCTTCATGCTAGCGGGATCGCCTACGAGCAGTACTTC. It codes for CASSSLHASGIAYEQYF.

The chain joins TRBV9 to TRBJ2-5; D is unresolved. The CDR3 covers 11 residues. Germline loops: CDR1 SGDLS, CDR2 YYNGEE. Between the trimmed V and J ends, which lost 5 bases and 5 bases, there was a span of 7 bases. The CDR3 bases are TGTGCCAGCAGTGTGAGCGAGACCCAGTACTTC. Residues: CASSVSETQYF.

This chain joins TRBV30 and TRBJ2-5, with D maybe TRBD1 (6 bases). Trimming left V 0 bases short and J 3 bases short, with 14 bases between. Germline CDR1 is GTSNPN and CDR2 is SVGIG (reference sequence). The CDR3 has 15 amino acids. The CDR3 DNA sequence: TGTGCCTGGAGTGTAAGCGACAGGATTAAAGAGACCCAGTACTTC. This translates into CAWSVSDRIKETQYF.

This rearrangement joins TRBV19 to TRBJ2-2; 7 bases are shared with TRBD1. The germline V gene encodes CDR1 LNHDA and CDR2 SQIVND (reference sequence). This CDR3 contains 14 residues. V gave up 2 bases and J gave up 6 bases; unmatched junction bases: 3. The CDR3 DNA is TGTGCCAGTAGTATAACAGGGGTGCCCGGGGAGCTGTTTTTT. Protein: CASSITGVPGELFF.

The rearrangement links TRBV18 to TRBJ2-6, with 7 positions matching TRBD1. CDR1 KGHSH and CDR2 LQKENI come from the germline V gene. The CDR3 covers 17 residues. J gave up 0 bases and V 3 bases, and 5 bases lay outside the gene matches. CDR3 loop: CASSPGTASSGANVLTF. The DNA for the CDR3 is TGTGCCAGCTCACCGGGGACAGCTAGCTCTGGGGCCAACGTCCTGACTTTC.

This chain uses TRBV5-5 with TRBJ1-5; D perhaps matches TRBD1 (6 bases). Germline assignment: CDR1 SGHKS and CDR2 YYEKEE (reference sequence). V gave up 5 bases and J gave up 6 bases, with 15 bases separating them. This CDR3 spans 14 amino acids. The CDR3 region is CASSNSGTSQPQHF. For the CDR3, the DNA is TGTGCCAGCAGTAATAGCGGGACAAGTCAGCCCCAGCATTTT. Looking up the rest from reference TRBV5-5 and TRBJ1-5 gives the full variable domain: DAGVTQSPTHLIKTRGQQVTLRCSPISGHKSVSWYQQVLGQGPQFIFQYYEKEERGRGNFPDRFSARQFPNYSSELNVNALLLGDSALYLCASSNSGTSQPQHFGDGTRLSIL.

The chain couples TRBV6-6 to TRBJ1-2, with D possibly matching TRBD1 (6 bases). The CDR3 is 14 amino acids. Germline V lookup: CDR1 MNHNY, CDR2 SVGAGI (reference sequence). The germline V and J ends were trimmed by 2 bases and 7 bases, with 14 bases remaining between them. The CDR3 DNA reads as TGTGCCAGCAGTTACGTGGACAGTTATGGTGGCTACACCTTC. It yields the protein CASSYVDSYGGYTF.

The CDR3 protein is CASSALAGVGDTQYF. The CDR3 nucleotides are TGCGCCAGCAGCGCACTAGCGGGAGTAGGGGATACGCAGTATTTT. The V gene is TRBV4-1, the J gene TRBJ2-3, with TRBD2 matching over 11 bases. Germline CDR1 reads MGHRA; CDR2 reads YSYEKL. The CDR3 extends over 15 amino acids. Trimming at V came to 5 bases and at J to 6 bases, leaving 7 bases not matched to a gene.

This rearrangement joins TRBV6-5 to TRBJ2-1; TRBD1 is a possible D gene (5 bases). Germline loops: CDR1 MNHEY, CDR2 SVGAGI. This CDR3 is 10 amino acids long. Trimming took 5 bases from V and 12 from J, leaving 8 bases between them. CDR3 sequence (DNA): TGTGCCAGCAGTGAAAGGGGGCAGTTCTTC. Translation: CASSERGQFF.

V is TRBV19 and J is TRBJ1-1; D unclear. V was clipped by 1 base and J by 1 base, with 4 bases between them. Germline CDR1 LNHDA, CDR2 SQIVND (reference sequence). This CDR3 contains 13 residues. CDR3 in DNA: TGTGCCAGTAGTATAGTCCAGAACACTGAAGCTTTCTTT. It specifies CASSIVQNTEAFF.

The genes are TRBV19 and TRBJ2-7, with 9 nucleotides matching TRBD1. Trimming cost V 5 bases and J 3 bases; bases outside gene matches: 8. The CDR3 runs to 15 residues. The germline V gene has CDR1 LNHDA and CDR2 SQIVND (reference sequence). The CDR3 spells CASSARTGVLYEQYF. For the CDR3, the DNA is TGTGCCAGTAGTGCAAGGACAGGGGTACTCTACGAGCAGTACTTC.

For this clone: This same CDR3 is encoded by further DNA sequences in the sample. The J gene is TRBJ1-6, the V gene TRBV2; TRBD1 agrees at 10 bases. There are 16 residues in the CDR3. CDR1 and CDR2 (germline): SNHLY, FYNNEI. After removal of 1 base from V and 10 bases from J, the junction contained 7 bases not matched to a gene. As DNA, the CDR3 is TGTGCCAGCAGTGAAGGGGGGACAGGGGCCGGCTCACCCCTCCACTTT. Its protein product is CASSEGGTGAGSPLHF.

This chain links TRBV6-1 with TRBJ2-4; D is undetermined. The CDR3 extends over 13 amino acids. Per germline, CDR1 MNHNS and CDR2 SASEGT. Trimming removed 3 bases from V and 8 bases from J, with 11 bases in between. In nucleotides, the CDR3 is TGTGCCAGCAGTGAGATGATCAGGTACATTCAGTACTTC. Translating it yields CASSEMIRYIQYF.

This rearrangement joins TRBV7-9 to TRBJ2-7, with D possibly TRBD1 on 6 matching bases. Germline values: CDR1 SEHNR, CDR2 FQNEAQ (reference sequence). The germline V and J ends were trimmed by 5 bases and 12 bases, with 20 bases remaining between them. The CDR3 is made up of 13 amino acids. For the CDR3, the DNA is TGTGCCAGCAGCCCCCAGGGGTCCGGACGTCCGTACTTC. The encoded protein is CASSPQGSGRPYF.

V gene TRBV2 combines with J gene TRBJ2-1; weak D call: TRBD2 (6 bases). V was pared by 4 bases and J by 0 bases, with 7 bases between. CDR1 is SNHLY and CDR2 is FYNNEI in the germline V gene. The CDR3 consists of 14 residues. CDR3 residues: CASSGGDSYNEQFF. The DNA of the CDR3 is TGTGCCAGCAGTGGCGGGGACTCCTACAATGAGCAGTTCTTC.

This chain joins TRBV9 and TRBJ1-2, with no clear D. The V end was cut by 0 bases, the J end by 7 bases, with 7 bases between. The CDR3 extends over 12 amino acids. Per the germline V gene, CDR1 is SGDLS and CDR2 is YYNGEE. The CDR3 region is CASSVASSGYTF. The CDR3 DNA reads as TGTGCCAGCAGCGTAGCCTCTTCTGGCTACACCTTC. Filled out from reference TRBV9 and TRBJ1-2, the complete variable domain reads DSGVTQTPKHLITATGQRVTLRCSPRSGDLSVYWYQQSLDQGLQFLIQYYNGEERAKGNILERFSAQQFPDLHSELNLSSLELGDSALYFCASSVASSGYTFGSGTRLTVV.

The chain joins TRBV19 to TRBJ1-2; D remains unclear. This CDR3 region has 15 residues. Trimming took 1 base from V and 4 from J, leaving 13 bases between them. Germline V gene lookup returns CDR1 LNHDA and CDR2 SQIVND (reference sequence). The CDR3 region is CASSIGLGRSYGYTF. DNA for the CDR3: TGTGCCAGTAGTATAGGTCTCGGCAGGTCCTATGGCTACACCTTC.

The chain joins TRBV7-2 to TRBJ1-2; TRBD1 matches 7 bases. The CDR3 contains 14 residues. CDR1 is SGHTA and CDR2 is FQGNSA in the germline V gene. J was trimmed by 3 bases and V by 5 bases; bases with no gene match: 6. The CDR3 protein is CASSPTGLDYGYTF. The CDR3 nucleotides read TGTGCCAGCAGCCCGACAGGGCTGGACTATGGCTACACCTTC.

The chain uses TRBV7-2 and TRBJ2-2, with 10 bases identical to TRBD2. The CDR3 length is 15 residues. Trimming cost V 5 bases and J 4 bases; bases outside gene matches: 4. The germline gives CDR1 SGHTA, CDR2 FQGNSA. The CDR3 region is CASSPGTSATGELFF. The CDR3 DNA reads TGTGCCAGCAGCCCCGGGACTAGCGCCACCGGGGAGCTGTTTTTT.

The chain employs TRBV7-2 and TRBJ1-2, with 7 positions matching TRBD1. CDR1 is SGHTA, CDR2 FQGNSA, per germline. CDR3 size: 11 residues. J was trimmed by 7 bases and V by 4 bases; bases with no gene match: 0. The CDR3 DNA reads as TGTGCCAGCAGCTCAGGGGGTGGCTACACCTTC. Its protein product is CASSSGGGYTF.